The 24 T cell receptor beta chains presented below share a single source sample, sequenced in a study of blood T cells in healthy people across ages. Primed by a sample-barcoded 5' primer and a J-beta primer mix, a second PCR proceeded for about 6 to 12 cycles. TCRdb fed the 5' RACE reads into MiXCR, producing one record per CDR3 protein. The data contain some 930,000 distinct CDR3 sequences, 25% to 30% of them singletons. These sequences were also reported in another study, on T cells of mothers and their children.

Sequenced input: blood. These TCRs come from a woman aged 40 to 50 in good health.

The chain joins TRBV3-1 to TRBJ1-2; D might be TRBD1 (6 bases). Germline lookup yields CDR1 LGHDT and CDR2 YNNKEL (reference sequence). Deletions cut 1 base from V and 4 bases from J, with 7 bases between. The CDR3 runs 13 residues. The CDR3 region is CASSQGTAYGYTF. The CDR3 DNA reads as TGTGCCAGCAGCCAAGGGACAGCCTATGGCTACACCTTC.

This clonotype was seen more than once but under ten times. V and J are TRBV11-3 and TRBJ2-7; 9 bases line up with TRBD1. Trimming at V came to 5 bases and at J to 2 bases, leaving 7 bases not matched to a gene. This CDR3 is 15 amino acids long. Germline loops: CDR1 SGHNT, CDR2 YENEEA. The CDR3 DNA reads TGTGCCAGCAGCCGGAGTGGGACAGGGCCCTACGAGCAGTACTTC. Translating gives CASSRSGTGPYEQYF.

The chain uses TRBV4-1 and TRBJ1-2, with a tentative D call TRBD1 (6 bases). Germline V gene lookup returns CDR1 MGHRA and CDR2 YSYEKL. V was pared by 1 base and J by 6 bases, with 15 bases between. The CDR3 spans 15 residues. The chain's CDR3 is CASSQVLQGRDGYTF. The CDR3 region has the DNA TGCGCCAGCAGCCAAGTTTTACAGGGAAGGGATGGCTACACCTTC.

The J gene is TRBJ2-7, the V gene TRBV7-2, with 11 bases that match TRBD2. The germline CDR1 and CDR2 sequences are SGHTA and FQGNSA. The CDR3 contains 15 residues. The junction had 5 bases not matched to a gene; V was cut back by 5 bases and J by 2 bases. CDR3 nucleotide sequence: TGTGCCAGCAGCGACGTAGCGGGGGGGGCCTACGAGCAGTACTTC. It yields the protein CASSDVAGGAYEQYF.

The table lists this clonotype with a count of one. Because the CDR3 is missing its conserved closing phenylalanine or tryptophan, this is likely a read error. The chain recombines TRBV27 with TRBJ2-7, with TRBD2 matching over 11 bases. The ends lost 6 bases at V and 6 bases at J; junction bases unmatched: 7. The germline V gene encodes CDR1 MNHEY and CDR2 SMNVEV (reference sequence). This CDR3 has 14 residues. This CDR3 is CASRRSGGASEQYC. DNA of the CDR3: TGTGCCAGCAGGCGTAGCGGGGGGGCAAGCGAGCAGTACTGC.

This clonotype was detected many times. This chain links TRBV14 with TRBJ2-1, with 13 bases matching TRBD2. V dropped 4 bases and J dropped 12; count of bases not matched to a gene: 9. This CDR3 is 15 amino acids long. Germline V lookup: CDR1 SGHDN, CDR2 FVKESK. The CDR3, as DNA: TGTGCCAGCAGCCCCAGACTAGCGGGGGGCCAAGGGCAGTTCTTC. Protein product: CASSPRLAGGQGQFF.

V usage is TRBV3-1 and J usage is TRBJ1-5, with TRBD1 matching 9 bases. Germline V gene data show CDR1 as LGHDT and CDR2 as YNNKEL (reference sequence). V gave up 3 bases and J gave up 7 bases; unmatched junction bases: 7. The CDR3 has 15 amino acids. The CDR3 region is CASSQGQGRIQPQHF. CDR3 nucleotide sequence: TGTGCCAGCAGCCAGGGACAGGGTCGGATCCAGCCCCAGCATTTT. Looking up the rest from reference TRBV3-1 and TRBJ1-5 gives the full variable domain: DTAVSQTPKYLVTQMGNDKSIKCEQNLGHDTMYWYKQDSKKFLKIMFSYNNKELIINETVPNRFSPKSPDKAHLNLHINSLELGDSAVYFCASSQGQGRIQPQHFGDGTRLSIL.

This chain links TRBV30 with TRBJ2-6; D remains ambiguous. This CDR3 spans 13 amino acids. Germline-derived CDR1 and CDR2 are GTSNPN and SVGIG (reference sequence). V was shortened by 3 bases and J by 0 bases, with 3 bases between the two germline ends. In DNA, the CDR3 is TGTGCCTGGAGGCACTCTGGGGCCAACGTCCTGACTTTC. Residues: CAWRHSGANVLTF.

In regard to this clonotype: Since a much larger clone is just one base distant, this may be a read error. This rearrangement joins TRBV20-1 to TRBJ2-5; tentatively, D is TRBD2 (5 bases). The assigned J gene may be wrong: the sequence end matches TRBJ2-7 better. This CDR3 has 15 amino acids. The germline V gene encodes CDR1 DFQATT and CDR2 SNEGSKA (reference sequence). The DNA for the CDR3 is TGCAGTGCTCGAACCCGAGGACGCGGGTTTGGCGAGCAGTACTTC. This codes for CSARTRGRGFGEQYF.

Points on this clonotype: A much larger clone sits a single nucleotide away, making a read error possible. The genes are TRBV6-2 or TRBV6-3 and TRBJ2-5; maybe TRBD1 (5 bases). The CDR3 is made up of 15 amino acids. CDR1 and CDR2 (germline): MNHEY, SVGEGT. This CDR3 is CTSSRPGHQQETQYF. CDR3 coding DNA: TGTACCAGCAGCCGGCCCGGACACCAGCAAGAGACCCAGTACTTC.

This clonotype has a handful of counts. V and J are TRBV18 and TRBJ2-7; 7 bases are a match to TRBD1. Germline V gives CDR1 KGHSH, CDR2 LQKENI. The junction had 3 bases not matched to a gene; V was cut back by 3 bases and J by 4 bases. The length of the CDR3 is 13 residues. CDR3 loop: CASSPQTGYEQYF. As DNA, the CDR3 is TGTGCCAGCTCACCTCAGACAGGGTACGAGCAGTACTTC.

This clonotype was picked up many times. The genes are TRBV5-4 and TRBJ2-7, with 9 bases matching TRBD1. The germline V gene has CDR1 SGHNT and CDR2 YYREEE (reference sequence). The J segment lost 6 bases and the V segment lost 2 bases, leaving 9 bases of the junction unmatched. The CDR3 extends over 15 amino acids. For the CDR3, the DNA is TGTGCCAGCAGCTTTCCGGGACAGGGAATTAGCGAGCAGTACTTC. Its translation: CASSFPGQGISEQYF.

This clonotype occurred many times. CDR3 residues: CASSPRRDTQYF. CDR3 in DNA: TGTGCCAGCAGTCCCCGCCGAGATACGCAGTATTTT. This chain uses TRBV7-9 with TRBJ2-3; no firm D call. The CDR3 loop spans 12 amino acids. Germline V gene lookup returns CDR1 SEHNR and CDR2 FQNEAQ (reference sequence). The V end was cut by 6 bases, the J end by 5 bases, with 9 bases between.

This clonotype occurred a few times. The CDR3 DNA reads TGCGCCAGCAGGCCGGACGGAGGGTACGAGCAGTACTTC. Its translation: CASRPDGGYEQYF. The chain employs TRBV5-1 and TRBJ2-7, with a weak D call TRBD2 (6 bases). The CDR3 totals 13 residues. V lost 5 bases and J 4 bases, leaving 13 bases between the germline ends. The V gene's germline CDR1 is SGHRS and CDR2 YFSETQ.

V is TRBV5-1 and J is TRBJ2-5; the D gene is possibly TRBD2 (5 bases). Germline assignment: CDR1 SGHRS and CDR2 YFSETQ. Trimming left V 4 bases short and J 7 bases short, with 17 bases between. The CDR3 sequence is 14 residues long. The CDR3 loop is CASSPLGGDGTQYF. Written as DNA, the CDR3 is TGCGCCAGCAGCCCCCTCGGAGGCGATGGGACCCAGTACTTC.

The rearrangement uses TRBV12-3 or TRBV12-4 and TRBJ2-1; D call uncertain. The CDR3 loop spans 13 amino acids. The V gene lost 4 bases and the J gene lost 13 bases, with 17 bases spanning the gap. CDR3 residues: CASSSTSGRIQFF. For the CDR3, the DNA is TGTGCCAGCAGTTCTACCTCGGGCCGCATTCAGTTCTTC.

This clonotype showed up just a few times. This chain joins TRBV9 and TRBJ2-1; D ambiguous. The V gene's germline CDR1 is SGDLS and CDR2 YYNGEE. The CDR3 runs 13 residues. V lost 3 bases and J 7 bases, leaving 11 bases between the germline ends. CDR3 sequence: CASSAAGRNEQFF. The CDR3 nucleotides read TGTGCCAGCAGCGCCGCAGGACGGAATGAGCAGTTCTTC. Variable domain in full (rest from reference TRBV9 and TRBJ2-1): DSGVTQTPKHLITATGQRVTLRCSPRSGDLSVYWYQQSLDQGLQFLIQYYNGEERAKGNILERFSAQQFPDLHSELNLSSLELGDSALYFCASSAAGRNEQFFGPGTRLTVL.

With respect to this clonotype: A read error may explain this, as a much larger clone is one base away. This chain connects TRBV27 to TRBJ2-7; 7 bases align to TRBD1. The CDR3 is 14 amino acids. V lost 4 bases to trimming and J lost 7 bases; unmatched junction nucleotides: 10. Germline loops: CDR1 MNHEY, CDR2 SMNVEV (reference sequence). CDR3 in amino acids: CASSSVDRVKEQYF. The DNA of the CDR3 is TGTGCCAGCAGTTCAGTCGACAGGGTGAAAGAGCAGTACTTC.

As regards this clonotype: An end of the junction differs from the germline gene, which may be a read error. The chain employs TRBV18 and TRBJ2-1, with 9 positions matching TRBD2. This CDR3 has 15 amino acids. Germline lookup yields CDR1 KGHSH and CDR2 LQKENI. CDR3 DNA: TGTGCCAGCTCACCAGGAGCGGGGGGCTACGATGAGCAGTTCTTC. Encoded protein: CASSPGAGGYDEQFF.

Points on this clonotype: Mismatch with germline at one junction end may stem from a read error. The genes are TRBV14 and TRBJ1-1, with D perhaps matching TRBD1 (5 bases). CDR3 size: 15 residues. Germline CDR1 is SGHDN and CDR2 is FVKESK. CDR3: CAGSQTRIGRVIAFF. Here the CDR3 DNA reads TGTGCCGGCAGCCAAACCCGAATTGGCAGGGTAATAGCTTTCTTT.

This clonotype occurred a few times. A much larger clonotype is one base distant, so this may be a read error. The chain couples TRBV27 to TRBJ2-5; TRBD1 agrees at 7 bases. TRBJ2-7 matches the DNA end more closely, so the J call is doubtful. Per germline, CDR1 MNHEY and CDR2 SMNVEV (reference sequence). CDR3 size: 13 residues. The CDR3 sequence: CASSERQGNEQYF. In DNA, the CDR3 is TGTGCCAGCAGCGAAAGACAGGGTAACGAGCAGTACTTC.

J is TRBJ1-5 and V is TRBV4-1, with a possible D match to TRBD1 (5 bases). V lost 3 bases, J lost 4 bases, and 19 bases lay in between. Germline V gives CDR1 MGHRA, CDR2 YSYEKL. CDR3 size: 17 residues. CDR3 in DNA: TGCGCCAGCAGCCAGGGGGTGCGGCTCAATACAAATCAGCCCCAGCATTTT. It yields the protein CASSQGVRLNTNQPQHF.

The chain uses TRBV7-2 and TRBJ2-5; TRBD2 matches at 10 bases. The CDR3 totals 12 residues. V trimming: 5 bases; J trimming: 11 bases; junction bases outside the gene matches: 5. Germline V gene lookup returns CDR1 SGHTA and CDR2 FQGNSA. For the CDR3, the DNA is TGTGCCAGCAGCCCCCAGACTAGCGGGCAGTACTTC. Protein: CASSPQTSGQYF.

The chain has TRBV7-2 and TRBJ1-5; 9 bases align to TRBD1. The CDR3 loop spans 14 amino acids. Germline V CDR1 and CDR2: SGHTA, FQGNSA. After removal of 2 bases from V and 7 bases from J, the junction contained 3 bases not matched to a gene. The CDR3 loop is CASSLRQGEQPQHF. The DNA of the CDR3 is TGTGCCAGCAGCTTAAGACAGGGGGAGCAGCCCCAGCATTTT.